This TCR beta chain is from a study of cytomegalovirus exposure and HLA in healthy donors. Study-wide context: The approximately 110 validation repertoires, a later analysis reported, used the same platform as the roughly 660 repertoires from the first cohort. General observations from the study: Testing in vitro showed three CMV-associated chains specific for CMV antigens. A list of 150 to 200 TCR beta chains associated with cytomegalovirus was given.

Separate from the approximately 720-subject first cohort, the approximately 120-subject validation cohort was the one that the donors belonged to. Worth noting for this clone: Its cognate antigen is unknown.

Profiled with immunoSEQ multiplex PCR; TCRdb holds only in-frame clones, not every one. The sample includes about 70,000 clones, roughly 92% of them seen just once. There are 12 residues in the CDR3. Germline-derived CDR1 and CDR2 are MDHEN and SYDVKM. Trimming took off 5 bases at V and 5 bases at J, with 9 bases between the two ends. The sequence was obtained from a man younger than 35 in good health and CMV-seropositive. The sequenced sample consisted of PBMCs. This chain joins TRBV28 and TRBJ1-2, with D perhaps TRBD1 (6 bases). CDR3 nucleotide sequence: TGTGCCAGCAGTCAACAGGGATATGGCTACACCTTC. This encodes CASSQQGYGYTF.